The rows below give T cell receptor beta chains drawn from one sample of a study of vaccination effects on CD4 cells after COVID-19. No antigens are known for them. Some clones are missing from TCRdb's copy, which holds only in-frame ones; the method was immunoSEQ multiplex PCR. The sample records 50,000 to 65,000 clones, roughly 79% being singletons. Material: CD4+ T cells from PBMCs cultured with HCoV-229E spike peptides, obtained before COVID-19 vaccination. Receptors originate from a human donor who received a COVID-19 vaccine. The CDR3 runs from the conserved cysteine through the conserved F or W. Each record gives: clone size, J gene, D gene, V gene, CDR3 length, CDR3 protein, CDR3 DNA. The D gene is left open where the match is weak. Part of the rows lack a size; the others show once, few, many or a class for expanded clones.

>NA|TRBJ2-3|NA|TRBV15|15
CATSRDLGYTDTQYF
TGTGCCACCAGCAGAGATTTGGGCTACACAGATACGCAGTATTTT
>NA|TRBJ2-3|TRBD2|TRBV7-8|14
CASSLGVGAGAQYF
TGTGCCAGCAGCTTAGGTGTTGGAGCGGGGGCGCAGTATTTT
>once|TRBJ2-1|NA|TRBV18|14
CASSQTVAYNEQFF
TGTGCCAGCTCACAGACGGTGGCCTACAATGAGCAGTTCTTC
>NA|TRBJ1-2|TRBD1|TRBV7-2|14
CASSSRTGLYGYTF
TGTGCCAGCAGCTCCCGGACAGGGCTGTATGGCTACACCTTC
>NA|TRBJ1-6|TRBD1|TRBV19|15
CASSVRTGLNSPLHF
TGTGCCAGTAGTGTCCGGACAGGCCTGAATTCACCCCTCCACTTT
>NA|TRBJ1-4|NA|TRBV6-5|14
CASTPRGSNEKLFF
TGTGCCAGCACCCCGAGGGGTTCTAATGAAAAACTGTTTTTT
>NA|TRBJ1-6|NA|TRBV11-2|12
CASSSPHDSLHF
TGTGCCAGCAGCTCCCCACACGACAGCCTCCACTTT
>NA|TRBJ2-1|TRBD2|TRBV7-2|14
CASSLRGAYNEQFF
TGTGCCAGCAGCCTGCGGGGGGCCTACAATGAGCAGTTCTTC
>NA|TRBJ2-1|NA|TRBV7-3|16
CASTIQGGLANNEQFF
TGTGCCAGCACTATACAAGGCGGGCTAGCCAACAATGAGCAGTTCTTC
>NA|TRBJ1-6|NA|TRBV5-4|13
CASSSPLQSPLHF
TGTGCCAGCAGCTCGCCGCTACAATCACCCCTCCACTTT
>NA|TRBJ2-2|NA|TRBV24-1|15
CATSDLRGLTGELFF
TGTGCCACCAGTGATTTGAGAGGGTTAACCGGGGAGCTGTTTTTT
>NA|TRBJ1-5|TRBD1|TRBV19|13
CASSRDRDQPQHF
TGTGCCAGTAGTAGGGACAGGGATCAGCCCCAGCATTTT
>medium-sized|TRBJ2-1|NA|TRBV18|15
CASSPEYLALDEQFF
TGTGCCAGCTCACCAGAGTACCTAGCTCTCGATGAGCAGTTCTTC
>NA|TRBJ1-5|NA|TRBV7-2|13
CASSPTTNQPQHF
TGTGCCAGCAGCCCTACGACCAATCAGCCCCAGCATTTT
>NA|TRBJ1-1|NA|TRBV20-1|11
CRGLKDTEAFF
TGCAGGGGGCTCAAGGACACTGAAGCTTTCTTT
>NA|TRBJ1-1|NA|TRBV30|13
CAWTLDSNTEAFF
TGTGCCTGGACATTGGACAGTAACACTGAAGCTTTCTTT
>once|TRBJ2-3|NA|TRBV21-1|16
CASSGWQRGRRNTQYF
TGTGCCAGCAGCGGGTGGCAGAGGGGGCGAAGGAATACGCAGTATTTT
>NA|TRBJ2-1|TRBD1|TRBV6-5|14
CASSYSGQLREQFF
TGTGCCAGCAGTTACTCGGGACAGCTTCGCGAGCAGTTCTTC
>NA|TRBJ2-1|NA|TRBV9|15
CASRGPSGPYNEQFF
TGTGCCAGCAGGGGCCCGTCGGGTCCTTACAATGAGCAGTTCTTC
>NA|TRBJ2-2|TRBD1|TRBV5-1|16
CASSLTLGQGDGELFF
TGCGCCAGCAGCTTGACCCTGGGACAGGGGGACGGGGAGCTGTTTTTT
>NA|TRBJ1-1|NA|TRBV20-1|11
CSARFPPEAFF
TGCAGTGCTAGATTCCCTCCAGAAGCTTTCTTT
>NA|TRBJ1-3|NA|TRBV5-4|16
CASSSPGFHSGNTIYF
TGTGCCAGCAGCTCCCCGGGATTTCACTCTGGAAACACCATATATTTT
>NA|TRBJ1-6|TRBD1|TRBV9|14
CASGQGWENSPLHF
TGTGCCAGCGGACAGGGGTGGGAGAATTCACCCCTCCACTTT
>NA|TRBJ1-1|NA|TRBV6-1|14
CASSEVGAGTEAFF
TGTGCCAGCAGTGAAGTCGGGGCAGGGACTGAAGCTTTCTTT
>NA|TRBJ1-6|NA|TRBV3-1/TRBV3-2|14
CASSQGSVNSPLHF
TGTGCCAGCAGCCAAGGTAGTGTTAATTCACCCCTCCACTTT
>NA|TRBJ2-5|TRBD2|TRBV7-2|18
CASSYGGLAGGPSETQYF
TGTGCCAGCAGCTATGGGGGATTAGCGGGGGGGCCAAGTGAGACCCAGTACTTC
>NA|TRBJ1-5|TRBD1|TRBV6-1|16
CASSETGVGGRQPQHF
TGTGCCAGCAGTGAAACAGGGGTAGGTGGCCGGCAGCCCCAGCATTTT
>NA|TRBJ1-2|TRBD1|TRBV19|17
CASGRTGGSFGNYGYTF
TGTGCCAGTGGGAGGACAGGGGGCAGCTTTGGAAACTATGGCTACACCTTC
>NA|TRBJ2-1|NA|TRBV5-1|16
CASSGGAAGVVHEQFF
TGCGCCAGCAGCGGGGGGGCGGCAGGGGTAGTTCATGAGCAGTTCTTC
>NA|TRBJ1-2|TRBD1|TRBV11-1|15
CASSLSTGASYGYTF
TGTGCCAGCAGCCTATCGACAGGGGCTAGCTATGGCTACACCTTC
>once|TRBJ2-5|NA|TRBV5-1|13
CASSLSGEETQYF
TGCGCCAGCAGCTTGTCTGGGGAAGAGACCCAGTACTTC
>NA|TRBJ2-2|TRBD2|TRBV7-3|14
CASRRDYNTGELFF
TGTGCCAGCAGGCGGGACTATAACACCGGGGAGCTGTTTTTT
>NA|TRBJ2-3|NA|TRBV5-4|13
CASSFEWTDTQYF
TGTGCCAGCAGCTTTGAGTGGACAGATACGCAGTATTTT
>NA|TRBJ1-4|NA|TRBV6-2/TRBV6-3|15
CASRPTAELFEKLFF
TGTGCCAGCAGACCTACAGCGGAGCTATTTGAAAAACTGTTTTTT
>NA|TRBJ1-4|NA|TRBV5-4|15
CASSLEKGVREKLFF
TGTGCCAGCAGCTTGGAAAAGGGGGTTCGGGAAAAACTGTTTTTT
>NA|TRBJ2-2|NA|TRBV24-1|16
CATSDSTAGGTGELFF
TGTGCCACCAGTGATTCGACAGCCGGGGGCACCGGGGAGCTGTTTTTT
>few|TRBJ1-4|NA|TRBV28|14
CASRESSGKEKLFF
TGTGCCAGCAGGGAGTCCTCAGGGAAGGAAAAACTGTTTTTT
>NA|TRBJ1-1|NA|TRBV18|14
CASSQTTANTEAFF
TGTGCCAGCTCACAAACTACTGCGAACACTGAAGCTTTCTTT
>NA|TRBJ1-1|NA|TRBV5-1|11
CASRRREKAFF
TGCGCCAGCAGGCGGAGAGAGAAAGCTTTCTTT
>NA|TRBJ2-1|NA|TRBV9|17
CASSVGPGISSYNEQFF
TGTGCCAGCAGCGTAGGTCCGGGAATCAGCTCCTACAATGAGCAGTTCTTC
>NA|TRBJ2-2|NA|TRBV24-1|15
CATSDSPGWSGELFF
TGTGCCACCAGTGATTCTCCGGGGTGGTCCGGGGAGCTGTTTTTT